These T cell receptor beta chains were read from a single sample in a study of cytomegalovirus exposure and HLA in healthy donors. Profiling relied on immunoSEQ multiplex PCR, and the TCRdb table lists in-frame clones only, not all of them. This sample has about 140,000 clones, with around 76% found just once. The specimen was PBMCs. These receptor sequences come from a man aged 18 to 30 in good health and CMV-seronegative. CDR3s include the opening cysteine and the closing phenylalanine or tryptophan. The D gene is left open where the match is weak. For some rows the clone size is stated as once, few or many, or as a class when expanded; others skip it.

CDR3: CASSTDNRGRETQYF
DNA: TGTGCCAGCAGTACGGACAACAGGGGGCGAGAGACCCAGTACTTC
J: TRBJ2-5
V: TRBV6-1
D: TRBD1
size: -

CDR3: CASSYSTGPRFYEQYF
DNA: TGTGCCAGCAGTTACTCGACAGGGCCTCGGTTCTACGAGCAGTACTTC
J: TRBJ2-7
V: TRBV6-5
D: TRBD1
size: -

CDR3: CASSLSGTRNTEAFF
DNA: TGCGCCAGCAGCTTATCCGGGACAAGGAACACTGAAGCTTTCTTT
J: TRBJ1-1
V: TRBV5-1
D: -
size: -

CDR3: CASSLALTALPTPVYGYTF
DNA: TGCGCCAGCAGCTTGGCCCTGACAGCTCTCCCCACCCCCGTCTATGGCTACACCTTC
J: TRBJ1-2
V: TRBV5-1
D: -
size: once

CDR3: CASVAGRSAETQYF
DNA: TGTGCCAGCGTTGCGGGGAGGTCCGCAGAGACCCAGTACTTC
J: TRBJ2-5
V: TRBV6-6
D: -
size: -

CDR3: CASSFNLNTEAFF
DNA: TGTGCCAGCAGTTTTAATTTGAACACTGAAGCTTTCTTT
J: TRBJ1-1
V: TRBV27
D: -
size: -

CDR3: CASSFGGRNYGYTF
DNA: TGTGCCAGCAGCTTTGGTGGCAGGAACTATGGCTACACCTTC
J: TRBJ1-2
V: TRBV5-5
D: -
size: many

CDR3: CASSLAGEGYGYTF
DNA: TGTGCCAGCAGCCTCGCGGGGGAAGGCTATGGCTACACCTTC
J: TRBJ1-2
V: TRBV7-3
D: -
size: -

CDR3: CASSLKNRGGNIQYF
DNA: TGTGCCAGCAGCTTAAAAAACAGGGGTGGAAACATTCAGTACTTC
J: TRBJ2-4
V: TRBV5-4
D: TRBD1
size: -

CDR3: CASSSLQGADTQYF
DNA: TGTGCCAGCAGTTCCCTACAGGGGGCGGATACGCAGTATTTT
J: TRBJ2-3
V: TRBV27
D: TRBD1
size: -

CDR3: CASSLQGLGYGYTF
DNA: TGTGCCAGCAGCTTGCAGGGGCTCGGCTATGGCTACACCTTC
J: TRBJ1-2
V: TRBV5-8
D: -
size: -

CDR3: CASSHDTYEQYF
DNA: TGTGCCAGCAGTCACGACACCTACGAGCAGTACTTC
J: TRBJ2-7
V: TRBV5-5
D: -
size: once

CDR3: CASSSRLGYQETQYF
DNA: TGTGCCAGCAGCTCCCGGCTCGGGTACCAAGAGACCCAGTACTTC
J: TRBJ2-5
V: TRBV5-6
D: -
size: -

CDR3: CAWTLTSNTEAFF
DNA: TGTGCCTGGACCCTGACATCGAACACTGAAGCTTTCTTT
J: TRBJ1-1
V: TRBV30
D: -
size: -

CDR3: CATLGPQRDISYNEQFF
DNA: TGTGCCACCCTCGGCCCCCAGCGGGACATTTCCTACAATGAGCAGTTCTTC
J: TRBJ2-1
V: TRBV28
D: -
size: -

CDR3: CASSIRTGPDTQYF
DNA: TGTGCCAGTAGTATTCGGACAGGTCCAGATACGCAGTATTTT
J: TRBJ2-3
V: TRBV19
D: TRBD1
size: -

CDR3: CASSRTVGGYTF
DNA: TGTGCCAGCAGTCGGACAGTTGGTGGCTACACCTTC
J: TRBJ1-2
V: TRBV6-6
D: -
size: -

CDR3: CASSPGQGGDEKLFF
DNA: TGTGCCAGCAGCCCCGGACAGGGAGGGGACGAAAAACTGTTTTTT
J: TRBJ1-4
V: TRBV5-4
D: TRBD1
size: -

CDR3: CASSLLVFGGAEQFF
DNA: TGTGCCAGCAGCTTATTGGTTTTTGGGGGGGCTGAGCAGTTCTTC
J: TRBJ2-1
V: TRBV11-3
D: -
size: -

CDR3: CASSDRGRDEQYF
DNA: TGTGCCAGCAGCGACAGGGGGCGCGACGAGCAGTACTTC
J: TRBJ2-7
V: TRBV7-8
D: TRBD1
size: few

CDR3: CASSVGQGWEQFF
DNA: TGTGCCAGCAGCGTAGGACAGGGATGGGAGCAGTTCTTC
J: TRBJ2-1
V: TRBV9
D: TRBD1
size: few

CDR3: CASSEGLTDTQYF
DNA: TGCGCCAGCAGTGAGGGCTTAACAGATACGCAGTATTTT
J: TRBJ2-3
V: TRBV10-2
D: -
size: once

CDR3: CASSLTGGTDTQYF
DNA: TGTGCCAGCAGCTTGACAGGGGGCACAGATACGCAGTATTTT
J: TRBJ2-3
V: TRBV7-8
D: TRBD1
size: -

CDR3: CATSRGGHGGSRYEQYF
DNA: TGTGCCACCAGCAGAGGGGGGCATGGGGGTTCAAGGTACGAGCAGTACTTC
J: TRBJ2-7
V: TRBV15
D: -
size: -

CDR3: CASSLVALAYEQYF
DNA: TGTGCCAGCAGCTTAGTAGCGCTCGCCTACGAGCAGTACTTC
J: TRBJ2-7
V: TRBV7-8
D: -
size: few

CDR3: CASSQWSGDHGYTF
DNA: TGTGCCAGCAGCCAATGGTCGGGGGATCATGGCTACACCTTC
J: TRBJ1-2
V: TRBV16
D: -
size: -

CDR3: CASSAGQGVGSYEQYF
DNA: TGTGCCAGCAGTGCCGGACAGGGGGTTGGGTCCTACGAGCAGTACTTC
J: TRBJ2-7
V: TRBV2
D: TRBD1
size: -

CDR3: CASITGGLMDTEAFF
DNA: TGTGCCAGCATAACAGGGGGCTTGATGGACACTGAAGCTTTCTTT
J: TRBJ1-1
V: TRBV2
D: TRBD1
size: -

CDR3: CASSITPRGEQYF
DNA: TGTGCCAGTAGTATTACCCCCCGGGGCGAGCAGTACTTC
J: TRBJ2-7
V: TRBV19
D: -
size: -

CDR3: CASTPEGVPYEQYF
DNA: TGTGCCAGCACACCCGAAGGGGTCCCCTACGAGCAGTACTTC
J: TRBJ2-7
V: TRBV6-6
D: -
size: few

CDR3: CASSYWGQGSTDTQYF
DNA: TGTGCCAGCAGTTACTGGGGACAGGGGAGCACAGATACGCAGTATTTT
J: TRBJ2-3
V: TRBV6-5
D: TRBD1
size: -

CDR3: CASSLARGEGETQYF
DNA: TGTGCCAGCAGCTTAGCGAGGGGGGAGGGGGAGACCCAGTACTTC
J: TRBJ2-5
V: TRBV7-8
D: -
size: -

CDR3: CASSYISVGQGYGYTF
DNA: TGTGCCAGCAGTTATATCAGTGTCGGACAGGGATATGGCTACACCTTC
J: TRBJ1-2
V: TRBV6-6
D: TRBD1
size: -

CDR3: CATQGAVSIYGYTF
DNA: TGTGCCACACAGGGGGCGGTTTCGATCTATGGCTACACCTTC
J: TRBJ1-2
V: TRBV2
D: TRBD1
size: -

CDR3: CASSFVAGSDEQYF
DNA: TGTGCCAGCAGCTTCGTTGCAGGGTCGGACGAGCAGTACTTC
J: TRBJ2-7
V: TRBV7-9
D: -
size: -

CDR3: CASSDRVAGGFNEQFF
DNA: TGTGCCAGCAGTGATCGGGTAGCGGGAGGTTTCAATGAGCAGTTCTTC
J: TRBJ2-1
V: TRBV6-4
D: TRBD2
size: -

CDR3: CASGRQDRGSYGYTF
DNA: TGTGCTAGTGGTCGGCAGGACAGGGGCAGCTATGGCTACACCTTC
J: TRBJ1-2
V: TRBV12-5
D: TRBD1
size: -

CDR3: CASSPIRRDGDYEQYF
DNA: TGCGCCAGCAGCCCGATACGCCGGGACGGGGACTACGAGCAGTACTTC
J: TRBJ2-7
V: TRBV5-1
D: -
size: -

CDR3: CASRPGLGRYEQYF
DNA: TGTGCCAGCAGACCGGGACTAGGGAGGTACGAGCAGTACTTC
J: TRBJ2-7
V: TRBV28
D: TRBD2
size: -

CDR3: CATSRGLAEYTGELFF
DNA: TGTGCCACCAGCAGGGGACTAGCGGAGTACACCGGGGAGCTGTTTTTT
J: TRBJ2-2
V: TRBV15
D: TRBD2
size: -

CDR3: CASSNYIDSNQPQHF
DNA: TGCGCCAGCAGCAACTACATAGATAGCAATCAGCCCCAGCATTTT
J: TRBJ1-5
V: TRBV4-1
D: -
size: few

CDR3: CASSPPAAGMDRTF
DNA: TGTGCCAGCAGCCCCCCGGCCGCAGGGATGGATCGTACCTTC
J: TRBJ1-2
V: TRBV5-6
D: -
size: -

CDR3: CASSELTSRGLFF
DNA: TGTGCCAGCAGTGAATTGACCTCAAGGGGACTGTTTTTT
J: TRBJ1-4
V: TRBV6-1
D: -
size: -

CDR3: CASSLTVGRAQEQYF
DNA: TGTGCCAGCAGCTTAACAGTAGGGAGGGCGCAGGAGCAGTACTTC
J: TRBJ2-7
V: TRBV7-3
D: TRBD2
size: -

CDR3: CASSYSGGNYGYTF
DNA: TGTGCCAGCAGTTACTCGGGGGGGAACTATGGCTACACCTTC
J: TRBJ1-2
V: TRBV6-6
D: -
size: -

CDR3: CASSDSRLAGGIDYEQYF
DNA: TGTGCCAGCAGTGATTCGAGACTAGCGGGGGGAATTGACTACGAGCAGTACTTC
J: TRBJ2-7
V: TRBV2
D: TRBD2
size: -

CDR3: CASSIAGTPTNEQYF
DNA: TGTGCCAGTAGTATAGCAGGGACACCTACCAACGAGCAGTACTTC
J: TRBJ2-7
V: TRBV19
D: -
size: -

CDR3: CASSIPGTNSPLHF
DNA: TGTGCCAGTAGTATCCCAGGTACAAATTCACCCCTCCACTTT
J: TRBJ1-6
V: TRBV19
D: -
size: -